This T cell receptor (beta chain) is drawn from a study of T-cell memory formation after mild COVID-19. As regards this clonotype: Its matching antigen is unknown.

Germline V gene sequence: CDR1 SQVTM, CDR2 ANQGSEA. V was pared by 4 bases and J by 1 base, with 5 bases of the junction left unmatched. CDR3 length: 14 amino acids. Findings and limits, study-wide: Among clones contracting day 15 to 85, CD4/CD8 was balanced, whereas later expanders leaned CD4+.

TCRdb reprocessed the 5' RACE reads with MiXCR, giving one entry per CDR3 protein. Here the sample spans some 410,000 distinct CDR3 sequences, under 25% being singletons. The J gene is TRBJ2-3, the V gene TRBV29-1, with TRBD2 matching 7 bases. Sequenced: PBMCs or a T cell subset sorted from them (not recorded which). The TCR sequence derives from an adult woman who had mild COVID-19 (a few samples of this study predate the infection). Cell type and time point are not known. In DNA, the CDR3 is TGCAGCGTTGGAGCTAGCGGAGGCACAGATACGCAGTATTTT. Translating gives CSVGASGGTDTQYF.